These T cell receptor beta chains were read from a single sample in a study of T cell repertoires in cytomegalovirus infection. TCRdb passed the reads through MiXCR, listing each CDR3 protein once. The repertoire holds 300,000 to 400,000 distinct CDR3 sequences, with 8% to 9.5% as singletons. The material sequenced was PBMCs. All receptors derive from a human donor in good health (CMV status not recorded). Some clones in this sample may be carry-over from other donors' samples. The CDR3 runs from the conserved cysteine through the conserved F or W. D genes are given only for firm matches. Not every row has a clone size; where given, it reads once, few, many or a size class.

CDR3nt	CDR3aa	v_gene	j_gene	abundance	d_gene
TGTGCCAGCAATGCAGGGTACACTGAAGCTTTCTTT	CASNAGYTEAFF	TRBV6-5	TRBJ1-1	few	-
TGTGCCAGCAGCAAACAGGAGACTGGGGCCAACGTCCTGACTTTC	CASSKQETGANVLTF	TRBV7-2	TRBJ2-6	many	-
TGTGCCAGCAGAGATGACAGGGCGGAAGAGCAGTACTTC	CASRDDRAEEQYF	TRBV12-3/TRBV12-4	TRBJ2-7	many	TRBD1
TGTGCCAGCAGCTTAGCTATCACAGATACGCAGTATTTT	CASSLAITDTQYF	TRBV7-2	TRBJ2-3	many	-
TGTGCCAGCAGCTTAGTGACCTATGGCTACACCTTC	CASSLVTYGYTF	TRBV7-2	TRBJ1-2	-	-
TGTGCCAGCAGTTTATACCCTCGCGGGAGGCACAATGAGCAGTTCTTC	CASSLYPRGRHNEQFF	TRBV28	TRBJ2-1	many	TRBD2
TGTGCCAGCGGGTTGGTAGGGTATCGAGAGACCCAGTACTTC	CASGLVGYRETQYF	TRBV28	TRBJ2-5	-	-
TGTGCCAGCAGCGTCTGGCCGGGGGACACTGAAGCTTTCTTT	CASSVWPGDTEAFF	TRBV7-2	TRBJ1-1	-	-
TGTGCCAGCAGTGGCCAAACCAATGAGCAGTTCTTC	CASSGQTNEQFF	TRBV28	TRBJ2-1	many	-
TGTGCCAGCAGTCCCGGGACTAGCGTGAGCACAGATACGCAGTATTTT	CASSPGTSVSTDTQYF	TRBV6-1	TRBJ2-3	few	TRBD2
TGTGCCAGCAGGAGATCGGCAGGGCAAGCAGATACGCAGTATTTT	CASRRSAGQADTQYF	TRBV6-6	TRBJ2-3	few	-
TGTGCCAGCAGGGCGAGCGGCTTCGAGCAGTACTTC	CASRASGFEQYF	TRBV2	TRBJ2-7	-	-
TGTGCCAGCGCTGAAACGGACCTCTACGAGCAGTACTTC	CASAETDLYEQYF	TRBV6-1	TRBJ2-7	-	-
TGTGCCAGCAGCTTAACCAGCAACACTGAAGCTTTCTTT	CASSLTSNTEAFF	TRBV7-2	TRBJ1-1	many	-
TGTGCCAGCAGTCCTCCGCCAGGGGACAGGGTCTTC	CASSPPPGDRVF	TRBV7-2	TRBJ2-7	many	TRBD1
TGTGCCAGCAGCTTAGCGTGGAACACTGAAGCTTTCTTT	CASSLAWNTEAFF	TRBV7-2	TRBJ1-1	many	-
TGCAGTGCTAGTTTCCCCCAGGCCGGATTACGTGGCTACACCTTC	CSASFPQAGLRGYTF	TRBV20-1	TRBJ1-2	few	-
TGTGCCAGCAGTCGACAGGGGCTTAACTATGGCTACACCTTC	CASSRQGLNYGYTF	TRBV13	TRBJ1-2	-	TRBD1
TGTGCCAGCAGCCAGGAAAGGAGGATGGGCAATCAGCCCCAGCATTTT	CASSQERRMGNQPQHF	TRBV4-2	TRBJ1-5	-	-
TGTGCCAGCAGAGCTCGGGACAGGTCGACTCGGGAGCAGTACTTC	CASRARDRSTREQYF	TRBV6-2/TRBV6-3	TRBJ2-7	-	TRBD1
TGTGCCGGACGGACTAGCGGCTACAATGAGCAGTTCTTC	CAGRTSGYNEQFF	TRBV28	TRBJ2-1	-	TRBD2
TGTGCCAGCAGCTTAGGAGTAGCTAAGTATGAGCAGTTCTTC	CASSLGVAKYEQFF	TRBV7-8	TRBJ2-1	few	-
TGTGCCAGCAGTTTGACCCGCAATCAGCCCCAGCATTTT	CASSLTRNQPQHF	TRBV27	TRBJ1-5	-	-
TGCAGCGGTTCCGGGACAGGGAGCACTGAAGCTTTCTTT	CSGSGTGSTEAFF	TRBV29-1	TRBJ1-1	-	TRBD1
TGTGCCAGCAGTGAAGCCAAGGGTTGGACAGGTGCCTACGAGCAGTACTTC	CASSEAKGWTGAYEQYF	TRBV6-1	TRBJ2-7	-	TRBD1
TGTGCCAGCAGCTTAGACCGTATCCCCACAGATACGCAGTATTTT	CASSLDRIPTDTQYF	TRBV7-8	TRBJ2-3	many	-
TGCAGCGCGATAGGTCGGGTGGGCCAGCCCCAGCATTTT	CSAIGRVGQPQHF	TRBV29-1	TRBJ1-5	-	-
TGTGCCAGCAGGGACAGGCGATTGGGGAACACTGAAGCTTTCTTT	CASRDRRLGNTEAFF	TRBV7-6	TRBJ1-1	-	TRBD1
TGTGCCAGCAGCCGGGAAGGGGGCCATCAGCCCCAGCATTTT	CASSREGGHQPQHF	TRBV27	TRBJ1-5	many	TRBD1
TGTGCCAGCAGCTTTGCTGGCTTCTCCACCGGGGAGCTGTTTTTT	CASSFAGFSTGELFF	TRBV7-2	TRBJ2-2	many	-